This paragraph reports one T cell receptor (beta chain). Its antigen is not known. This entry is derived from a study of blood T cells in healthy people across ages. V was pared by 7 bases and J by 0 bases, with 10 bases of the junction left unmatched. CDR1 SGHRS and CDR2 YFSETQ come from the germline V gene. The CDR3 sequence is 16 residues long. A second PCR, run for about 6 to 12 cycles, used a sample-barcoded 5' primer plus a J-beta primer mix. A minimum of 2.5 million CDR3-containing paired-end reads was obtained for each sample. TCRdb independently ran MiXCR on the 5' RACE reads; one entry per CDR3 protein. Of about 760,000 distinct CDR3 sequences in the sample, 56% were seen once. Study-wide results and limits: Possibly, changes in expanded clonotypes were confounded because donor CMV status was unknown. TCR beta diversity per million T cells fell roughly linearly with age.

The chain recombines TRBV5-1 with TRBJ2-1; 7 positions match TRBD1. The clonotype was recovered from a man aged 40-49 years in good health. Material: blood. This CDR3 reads CASGKGGQGSYNEQFF. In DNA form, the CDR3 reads TGCGCCAGCGGTAAAGGGGGCCAGGGCTCCTACAATGAGCAGTTCTTC.